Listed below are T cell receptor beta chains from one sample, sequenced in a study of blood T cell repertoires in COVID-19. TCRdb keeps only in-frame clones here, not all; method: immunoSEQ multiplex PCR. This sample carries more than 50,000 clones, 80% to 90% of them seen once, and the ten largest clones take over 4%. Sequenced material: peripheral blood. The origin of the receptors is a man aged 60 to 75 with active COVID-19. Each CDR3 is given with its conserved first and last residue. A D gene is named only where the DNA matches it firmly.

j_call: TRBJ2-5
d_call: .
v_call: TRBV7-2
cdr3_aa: CASSPHPTWSRGETQYF
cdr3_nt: TGTGCCAGCAGCCCCCACCCTACCTGGTCTAGGGGGGAGACCCAGTACTTC

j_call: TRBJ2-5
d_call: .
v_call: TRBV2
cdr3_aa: CASSEVDQGGTQYF
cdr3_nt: TGTGCCAGCAGTGAGGTCGACCAGGGGGGGACCCAGTACTTC

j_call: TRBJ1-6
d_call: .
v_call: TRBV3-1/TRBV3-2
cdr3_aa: CASSQTLGTKNSPLHF
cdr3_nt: TGTGCCAGCAGCCAAACTCTCGGTACTAAGAATTCACCCCTCCACTTT

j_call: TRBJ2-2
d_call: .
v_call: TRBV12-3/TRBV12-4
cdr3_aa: CATRGPNTGELFF
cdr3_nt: TGTGCCACCCGAGGCCCGAACACCGGGGAGCTGTTTTTT

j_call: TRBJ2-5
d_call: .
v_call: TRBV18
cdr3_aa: CASSPPNRNQETQYF
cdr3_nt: TGTGCCAGCTCACCACCGAACAGGAACCAAGAGACCCAGTACTTC

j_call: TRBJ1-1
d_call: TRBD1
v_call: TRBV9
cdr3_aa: CASSAGTGGSSLNTEAFF
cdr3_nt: TGTGCCAGCAGCGCGGGGACAGGGGGCTCCAGCCTGAACACTGAAGCTTTCTTT

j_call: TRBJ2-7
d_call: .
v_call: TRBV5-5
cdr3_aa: CASSPFLSGSYEQYF
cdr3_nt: TGTGCCAGCAGCCCTTTTCTGAGTGGCTCCTACGAGCAGTACTTC

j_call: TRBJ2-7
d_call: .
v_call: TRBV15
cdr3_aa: CATSRGQGSRSGSYEQYF
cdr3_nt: TGTGCCACCAGCAGAGGACAGGGAAGCCGGAGCGGGTCCTACGAGCAGTACTTC

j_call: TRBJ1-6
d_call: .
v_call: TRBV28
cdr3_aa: CASSRGWSPLHF
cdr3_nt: TGTGCCAGCAGCCGGGGGTGGTCACCCCTCCACTTT

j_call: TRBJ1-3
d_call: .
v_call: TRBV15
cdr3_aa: CATSRGGLSGNTIYF
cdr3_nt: TGTGCCACCAGCAGAGGGGGACTCTCTGGAAACACCATATATTTT

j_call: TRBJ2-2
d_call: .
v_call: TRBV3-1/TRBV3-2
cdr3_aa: CASSQDTSSERNTGELFF
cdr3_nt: TGTGCCAGCAGCCAAGATACTTCAAGCGAAAGGAACACCGGGGAGCTGTTTTTT